What follows is one TCR beta chain and its context. The germline V gene has CDR1 LGHDT and CDR2 YNNKEL (reference sequence). V was clipped by 3 bases and J by 2 bases, with 14 bases between them. The CDR3 extends over 16 amino acids. This table comes from immunoSEQ multiplex PCR, and its TCRdb copy is limited to in-frame clones, with some not included. The sample has 73,000 or so clones; 88% are singletons. This record comes from a study of T cell responses to AZD1222 COVID-19 vaccine. The origin of this receptor is an adult in good health. The sequencing here drew on peripheral blood, taken on day 0 of AZD1222 vaccination. The chain is built from TRBV3-1 (or the pseudogene TRBV3-2) and TRBJ2-1, with D possibly being TRBD2 (6 bases). Written as DNA, the CDR3 is TGTGCCAGCAGCCATTATCTGCGGGGACCCTACAATGAGCAGTTCTTC. It codes for CASSHYLRGPYNEQFF.